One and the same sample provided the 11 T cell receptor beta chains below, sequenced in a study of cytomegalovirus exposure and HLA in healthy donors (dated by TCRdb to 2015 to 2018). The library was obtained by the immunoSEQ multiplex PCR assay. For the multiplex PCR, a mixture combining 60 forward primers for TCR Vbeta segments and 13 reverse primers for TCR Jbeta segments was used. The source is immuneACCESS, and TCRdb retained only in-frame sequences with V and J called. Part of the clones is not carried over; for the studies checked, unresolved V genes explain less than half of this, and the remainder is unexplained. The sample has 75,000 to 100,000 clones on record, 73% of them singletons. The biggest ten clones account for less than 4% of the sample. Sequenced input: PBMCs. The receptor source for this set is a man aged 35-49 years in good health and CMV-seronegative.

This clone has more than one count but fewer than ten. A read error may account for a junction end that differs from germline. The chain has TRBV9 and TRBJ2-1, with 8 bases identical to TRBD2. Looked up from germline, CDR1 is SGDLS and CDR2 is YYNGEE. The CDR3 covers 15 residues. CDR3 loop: CASSAVAGRNNKQFF. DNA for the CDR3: TGTGCCAGCAGCGCAGTAGCGGGGAGAAACAATAAGCAGTTCTTC.

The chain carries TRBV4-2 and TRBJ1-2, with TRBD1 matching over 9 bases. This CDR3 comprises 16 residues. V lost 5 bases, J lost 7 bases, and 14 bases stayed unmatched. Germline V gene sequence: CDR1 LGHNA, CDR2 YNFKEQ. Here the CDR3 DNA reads TGTGCCAGCAGCGCCTTTAGTGGGACAGGGAGTTTTGGCTACACCTTC. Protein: CASSAFSGTGSFGYTF.

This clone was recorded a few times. DNA for the CDR3: TGTGCCAGCAGTGAATTGGGAGCCATGAACACTGAAGCTTTCTTT. Translation: CASSELGAMNTEAFF. J is TRBJ1-1 and V is TRBV2; D unresolved. With 2 bases removed from V and 0 bases from J, the gap between germline ends came to 10 bases. Germline V lookup: CDR1 SNHLY, CDR2 FYNNEI. The CDR3 runs to 15 residues.

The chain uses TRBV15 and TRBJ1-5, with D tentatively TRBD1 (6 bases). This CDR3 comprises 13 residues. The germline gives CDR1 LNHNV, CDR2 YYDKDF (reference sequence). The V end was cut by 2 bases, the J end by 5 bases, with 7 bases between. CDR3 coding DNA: TGTGCCACCAGCAGAAACAGGGATCAGCCCCAGCATTTT. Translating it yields CATSRNRDQPQHF.

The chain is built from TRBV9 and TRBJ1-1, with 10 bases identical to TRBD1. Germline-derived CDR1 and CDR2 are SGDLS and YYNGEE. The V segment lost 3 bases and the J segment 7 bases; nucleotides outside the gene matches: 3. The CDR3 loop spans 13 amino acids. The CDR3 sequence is CASSAGQGYEAFF. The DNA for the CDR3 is TGTGCCAGCAGCGCGGGACAGGGGTATGAAGCTTTCTTT.

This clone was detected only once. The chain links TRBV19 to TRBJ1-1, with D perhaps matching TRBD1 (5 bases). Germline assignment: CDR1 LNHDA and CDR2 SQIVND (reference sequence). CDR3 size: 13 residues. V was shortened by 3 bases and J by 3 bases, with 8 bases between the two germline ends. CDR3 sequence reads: CASSIWGDTEAFF. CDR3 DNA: TGTGCCAGTAGTATCTGGGGGGACACTGAAGCTTTCTTT.

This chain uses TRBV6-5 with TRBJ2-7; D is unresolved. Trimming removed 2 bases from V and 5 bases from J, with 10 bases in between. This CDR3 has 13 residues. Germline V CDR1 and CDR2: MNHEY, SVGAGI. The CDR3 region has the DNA TGTGCCAGCAGTTACGATACATACCACGAGCAGTACTTC. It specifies CASSYDTYHEQYF.

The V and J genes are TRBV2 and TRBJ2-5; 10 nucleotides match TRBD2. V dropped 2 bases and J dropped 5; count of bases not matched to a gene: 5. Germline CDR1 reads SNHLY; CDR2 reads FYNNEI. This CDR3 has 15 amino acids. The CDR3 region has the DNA TGTGCCAGCAGTGAATTCCCGGGACTAGCGGAGACCCAGTACTTC. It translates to CASSEFPGLAETQYF.

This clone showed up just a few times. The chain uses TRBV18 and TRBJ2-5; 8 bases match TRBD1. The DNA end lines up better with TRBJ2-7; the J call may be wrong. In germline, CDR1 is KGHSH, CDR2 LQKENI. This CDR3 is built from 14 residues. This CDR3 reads CASSPGQVSYEQYF. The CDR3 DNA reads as TGTGCCAGCTCACCGGGACAGGTTTCCTACGAGCAGTACTTC.

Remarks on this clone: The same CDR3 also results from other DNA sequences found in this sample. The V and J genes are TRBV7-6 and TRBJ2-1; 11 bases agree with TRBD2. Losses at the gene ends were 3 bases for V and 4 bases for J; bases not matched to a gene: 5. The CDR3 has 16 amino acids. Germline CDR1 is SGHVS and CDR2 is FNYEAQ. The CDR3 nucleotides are TGTGCCAGCAGCTTGGTGGGGACTAGCGGTTACAATGAGCAGTTCTTC. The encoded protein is CASSLVGTSGYNEQFF.

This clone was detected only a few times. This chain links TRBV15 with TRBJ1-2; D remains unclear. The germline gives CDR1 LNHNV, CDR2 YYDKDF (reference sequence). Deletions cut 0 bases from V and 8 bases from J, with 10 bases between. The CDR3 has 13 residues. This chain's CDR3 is CATSRDRNEGYTF. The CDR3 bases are TGTGCCACCAGCAGAGATCGCAATGAGGGCTACACCTTC.